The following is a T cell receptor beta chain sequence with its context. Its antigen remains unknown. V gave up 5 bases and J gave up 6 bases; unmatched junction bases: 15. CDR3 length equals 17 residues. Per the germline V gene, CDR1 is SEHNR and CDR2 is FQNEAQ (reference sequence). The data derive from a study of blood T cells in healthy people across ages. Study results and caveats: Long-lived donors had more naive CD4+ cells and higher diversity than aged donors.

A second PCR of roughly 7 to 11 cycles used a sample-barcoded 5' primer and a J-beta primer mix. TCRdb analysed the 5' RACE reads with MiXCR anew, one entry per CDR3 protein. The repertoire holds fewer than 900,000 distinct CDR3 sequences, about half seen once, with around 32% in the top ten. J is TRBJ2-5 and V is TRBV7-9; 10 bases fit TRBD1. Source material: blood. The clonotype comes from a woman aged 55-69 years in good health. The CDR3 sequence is CASSKGGVGQGLKTQYF. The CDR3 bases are TGTGCCAGCAGCAAAGGGGGCGTGGGACAGGGGCTGAAGACCCAGTACTTC.